This entry describes one T cell receptor (beta chain). This entry is derived from a study of OX40 agonist ivuxolimab in advanced cancers. Clones were read by immunoSEQ multiplex PCR, and TCRdb kept only the in-frame ones, dropping some. Of 94,000 or so clones listed, 80% to 90% are singletons. CDR3 length equals 13 residues. V was pared by 3 bases and J by 4 bases, with 1 base of the junction left unmatched. Germline V gene lookup returns CDR1 KGHSH and CDR2 LQKENI. The starting material was CD4+ or CD8+ T cells sorted from blood, obtained in a trial of the OX40 agonist ivuxolimab. The chain carries TRBV18 and TRBJ1-2; the match to TRBD1 covers 8 bases. The clonotype was recovered from an adult with an advanced solid tumor such as melanoma, head and neck, liver or kidney cancer. The CDR3 DNA reads TGTGCCAGCTCACCGGACAGGGTCTATGGCTACACCTTC. Protein: CASSPDRVYGYTF.